Here is one T cell receptor beta chain with its context. Antigen: not known. Only in-frame clones appear in the TCRdb table, and some are missing; sequencing was by immunoSEQ multiplex PCR. The repertoire has about 2,100,000 clones, about 92% of them found once; the top ten carry roughly 1.8%. Terminally differentiated effector memory CD45RA+ cells were excluded from the naive CD8 cells, which were CD45RO-negative and positively selected for CCR7. The sample is drawn from a study of shared clonotypes between healthy human individuals. Study details: Per donor, CD8 memory used one plate, CD8 naive used two, CD4 memory used three and CD4 naive used three.

Study findings and constraints: Roughly 5% of naive CD4 clonotypes were common to several donors.

Sequencing used naive CD8+ T cells from PBMCs. This receptor was obtained from a man aged 18 to 35 in good health. Some clones in this sample may be carry-over from other donors' samples.

CDR3 region: CASSDIDSRFAEAFF. In DNA, the CDR3 is TGTGCCAGCAGCGACATAGACAGTCGTTTCGCTGAAGCTTTCTTT. The chain is built from TRBV5-7 and TRBJ1-1; TRBD1 might be the D (5 bases). TRBV5-7 is known as an ORF, though its function is uncertain. Trimming took 4 bases from V and 6 from J, leaving 19 bases between them. The length of the CDR3 is 15 residues.